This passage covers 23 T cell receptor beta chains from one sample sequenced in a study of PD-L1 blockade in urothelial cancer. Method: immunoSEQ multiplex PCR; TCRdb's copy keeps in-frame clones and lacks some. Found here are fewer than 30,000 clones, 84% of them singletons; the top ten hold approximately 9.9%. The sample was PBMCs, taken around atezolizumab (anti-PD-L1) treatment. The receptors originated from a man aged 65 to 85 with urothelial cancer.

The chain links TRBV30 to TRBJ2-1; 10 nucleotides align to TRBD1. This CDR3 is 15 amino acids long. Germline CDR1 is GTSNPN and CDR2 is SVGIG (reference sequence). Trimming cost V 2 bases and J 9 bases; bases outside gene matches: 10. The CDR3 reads CAWSTLGQGVGEQFF. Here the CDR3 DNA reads TGTGCCTGGAGTACTCTAGGACAGGGGGTAGGTGAGCAGTTCTTC. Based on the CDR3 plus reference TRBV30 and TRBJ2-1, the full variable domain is SQTIHQWPATLVQPVGSPLSLECTVEGTSNPNLYWYRQAAGRGLQLLFYSVGIGQISSEVPQNLSASRPQDRQFILSSKKLLLSDSGFYLCAWSTLGQGVGEQFFGPGTRLTVL.

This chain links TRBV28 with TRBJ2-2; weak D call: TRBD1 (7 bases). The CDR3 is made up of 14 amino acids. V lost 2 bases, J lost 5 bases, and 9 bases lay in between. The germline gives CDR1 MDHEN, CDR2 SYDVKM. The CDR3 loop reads CASSLAGGTGELFF. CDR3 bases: TGTGCCAGCAGTTTAGCAGGGGGGACCGGGGAGCTGTTTTTT.

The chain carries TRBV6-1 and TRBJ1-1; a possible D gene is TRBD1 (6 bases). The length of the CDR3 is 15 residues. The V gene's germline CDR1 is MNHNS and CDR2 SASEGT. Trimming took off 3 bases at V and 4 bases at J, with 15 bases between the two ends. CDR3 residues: CASSDGGGVSTEAFF. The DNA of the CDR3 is TGTGCCAGCAGTGACGGGGGGGGCGTGAGCACTGAAGCTTTCTTT.

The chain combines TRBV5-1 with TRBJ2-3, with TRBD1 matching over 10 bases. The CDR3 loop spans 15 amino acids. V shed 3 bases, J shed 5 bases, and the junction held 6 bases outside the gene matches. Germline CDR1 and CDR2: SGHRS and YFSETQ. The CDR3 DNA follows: TGCGCCAGCAGCTCCGGGACAGGGGAAGTAGATACGCAGTATTTT. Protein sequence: CASSSGTGEVDTQYF.

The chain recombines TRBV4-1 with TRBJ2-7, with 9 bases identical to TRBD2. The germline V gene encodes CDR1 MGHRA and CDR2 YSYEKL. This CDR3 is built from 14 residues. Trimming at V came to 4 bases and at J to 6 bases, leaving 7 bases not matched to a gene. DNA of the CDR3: TGCGCCAGCAGCCTGGGACTAGCTTCCGGCGAGCAGTACTTC. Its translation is CASSLGLASGEQYF.

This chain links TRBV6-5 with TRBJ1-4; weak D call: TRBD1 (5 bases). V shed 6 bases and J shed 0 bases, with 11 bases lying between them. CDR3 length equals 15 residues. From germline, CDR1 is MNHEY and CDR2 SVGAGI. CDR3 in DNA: TGTGCCAGCAGGAGAACAGGAGCAACTAATGAAAAACTGTTTTTT. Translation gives CASRRTGATNEKLFF.

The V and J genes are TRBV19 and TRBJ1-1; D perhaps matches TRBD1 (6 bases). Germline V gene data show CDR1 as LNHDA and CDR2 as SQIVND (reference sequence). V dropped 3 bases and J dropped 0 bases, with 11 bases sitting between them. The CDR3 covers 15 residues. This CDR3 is CASSIPRGMNTEAFF. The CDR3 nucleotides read TGTGCCAGTAGTATCCCCAGGGGTATGAACACTGAAGCTTTCTTT.

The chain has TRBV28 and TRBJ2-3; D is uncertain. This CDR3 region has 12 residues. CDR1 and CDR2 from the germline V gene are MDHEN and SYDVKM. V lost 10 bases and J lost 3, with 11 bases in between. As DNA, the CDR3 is TGTGCCACCTTGCTCGAGACAGATACGCAGTATTTT. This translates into CATLLETDTQYF.

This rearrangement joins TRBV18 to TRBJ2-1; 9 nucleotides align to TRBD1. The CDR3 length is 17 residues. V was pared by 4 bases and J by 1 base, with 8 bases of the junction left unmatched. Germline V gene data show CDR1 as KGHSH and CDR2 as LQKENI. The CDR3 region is CASSHYRGRESYNEQFF. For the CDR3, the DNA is TGTGCCAGCTCACATTACAGGGGGCGCGAGTCCTACAATGAGCAGTTCTTC. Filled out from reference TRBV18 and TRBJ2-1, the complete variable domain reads NAGVMQNPRHLVRRRGQEARLRCSPMKGHSHVYWYRQLPEEGLKFMVYLQKENIIDESGMPKERFSAEFPKEGPSILRIQQVVRGDSAAYFCASSHYRGRESYNEQFFGPGTRLTVL.

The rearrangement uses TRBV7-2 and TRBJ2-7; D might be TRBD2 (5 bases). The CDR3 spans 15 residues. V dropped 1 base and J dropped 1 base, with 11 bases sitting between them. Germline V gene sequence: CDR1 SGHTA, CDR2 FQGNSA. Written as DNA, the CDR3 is TGTGCCAGCAGCTTAGGACCCAGCGGATCCTACGAGCAGTACTTC. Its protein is CASSLGPSGSYEQYF.

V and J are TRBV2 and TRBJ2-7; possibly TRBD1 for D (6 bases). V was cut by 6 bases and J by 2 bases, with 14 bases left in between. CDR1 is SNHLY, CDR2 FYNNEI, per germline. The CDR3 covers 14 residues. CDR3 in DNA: TGTGCCAGCAGGGTACCGACAGGTGCCTACGAGCAGTACTTC. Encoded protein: CASRVPTGAYEQYF.

The CDR3 sequence: CASSGAGTGFNEQYF. CDR3 sequence (DNA): TGTGCCAGCAGTGGGGCCGGGACAGGGTTTAATGAGCAGTACTTC. The genes are TRBV28 and TRBJ2-7, with 9 positions matching TRBD1. This CDR3 has 15 residues. V was pared by 5 bases and J by 7 bases, with 12 bases of the junction left unmatched. Per germline, CDR1 MDHEN and CDR2 SYDVKM.

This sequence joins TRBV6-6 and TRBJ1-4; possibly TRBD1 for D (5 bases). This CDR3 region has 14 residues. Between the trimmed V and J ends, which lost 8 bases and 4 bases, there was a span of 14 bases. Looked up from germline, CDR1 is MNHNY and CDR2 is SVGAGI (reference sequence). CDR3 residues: CASGGDPSNEKLFF. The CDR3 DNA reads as TGTGCCAGCGGGGGGGATCCGAGTAATGAAAAACTGTTTTTT.

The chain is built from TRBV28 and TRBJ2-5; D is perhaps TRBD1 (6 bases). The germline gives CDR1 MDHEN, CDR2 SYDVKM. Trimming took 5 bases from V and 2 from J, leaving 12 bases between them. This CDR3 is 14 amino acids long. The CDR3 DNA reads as TGTGCCAGCAGTGCCGGGACAAGACAAGAGACCCAGTACTTC. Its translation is CASSAGTRQETQYF.

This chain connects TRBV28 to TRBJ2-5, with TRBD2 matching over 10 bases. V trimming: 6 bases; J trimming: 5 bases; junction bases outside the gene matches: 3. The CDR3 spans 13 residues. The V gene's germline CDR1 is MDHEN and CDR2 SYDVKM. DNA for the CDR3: TGTGCCAGCAGGCTAGCGGGAGTTGAGACCCAGTACTTC. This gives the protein CASRLAGVETQYF.

The DNA of the CDR3 is TGCGCCAGCAGCCAGACGACAGGGAACTATGGCTACACCTTC. Translation: CASSQTTGNYGYTF. The chain combines TRBV5-1 with TRBJ1-2, with TRBD1 matching over 7 bases. Germline V gives CDR1 SGHRS, CDR2 YFSETQ. V was clipped by 4 bases and J by 2 bases; unmatched bases: 5. CDR3 size: 14 residues.

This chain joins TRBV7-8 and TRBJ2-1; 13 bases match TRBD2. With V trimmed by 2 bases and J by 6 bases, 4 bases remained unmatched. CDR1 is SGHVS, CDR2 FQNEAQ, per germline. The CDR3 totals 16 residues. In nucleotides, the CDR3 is TGTGCCAGCAGCTTACGGACTAGCGGGAGAGGCAATGAGCAGTTCTTC. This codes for CASSLRTSGRGNEQFF.

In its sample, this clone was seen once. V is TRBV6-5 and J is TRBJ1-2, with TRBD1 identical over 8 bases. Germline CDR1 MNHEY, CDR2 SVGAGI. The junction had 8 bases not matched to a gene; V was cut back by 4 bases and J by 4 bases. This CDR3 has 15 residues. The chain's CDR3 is CASSSNRDRLYGYTF. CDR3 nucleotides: TGTGCCAGCAGTTCCAACCGGGACAGGCTCTATGGCTACACCTTC.

CDR3 sequence reads: CAWGAGSGANVLTF. CDR3 sequence (DNA): TGTGCCTGGGGGGCCGGCTCTGGGGCCAACGTCCTGACTTTC. The rearrangement uses TRBV30 and TRBJ2-6; a weak D match, TRBD1 (5 bases). The CDR3 length is 14 residues. The V end lost 5 bases, the J end lost 0 bases, and 8 bases lay between the germline ends. In germline, CDR1 is GTSNPN, CDR2 SVGIG (reference sequence).

The CDR3 DNA reads as TGTGCCAGCAGTCCCCGAGGTCCCTCCAGTGAAAAACTGTTTTTT. Translated, it gives CASSPRGPSSEKLFF. V and J are TRBV28 and TRBJ1-4, with D unresolved. Trimming left V 5 bases short and J 7 bases short, with 17 bases between. This CDR3 comprises 15 residues. Germline CDR1 reads MDHEN; CDR2 reads SYDVKM.

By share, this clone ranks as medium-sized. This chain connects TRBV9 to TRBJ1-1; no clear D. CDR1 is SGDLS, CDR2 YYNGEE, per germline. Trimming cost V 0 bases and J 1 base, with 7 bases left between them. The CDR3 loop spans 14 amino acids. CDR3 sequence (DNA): TGTGCCAGCAGCGTAGCTGAGAGGAACACTGAAGCTTTCTTT. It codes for CASSVAERNTEAFF.

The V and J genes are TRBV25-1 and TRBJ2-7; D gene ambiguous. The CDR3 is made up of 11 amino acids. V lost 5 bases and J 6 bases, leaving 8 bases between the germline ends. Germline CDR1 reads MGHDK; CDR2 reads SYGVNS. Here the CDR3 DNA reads TGTGCCAGCAGTAATAGAACCGAGCAGTACTTC. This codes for CASSNRTEQYF.

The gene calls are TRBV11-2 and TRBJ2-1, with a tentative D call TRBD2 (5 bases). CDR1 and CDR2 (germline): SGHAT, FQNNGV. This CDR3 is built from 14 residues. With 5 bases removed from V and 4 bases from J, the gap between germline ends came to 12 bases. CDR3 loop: CASSRSRGYNEQFF. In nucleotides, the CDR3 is TGTGCCAGCAGCCGAAGTCGAGGGTACAATGAGCAGTTCTTC.